This TCR beta chain was identified during a study of OX40 agonist ivuxolimab in advanced cancers. Findings and limits, study-wide: By week 6 at 0.1 to 3.0 mg/kg, blood CD4+ and CD8+ T cells had expanded clonally. Undetermined was the antigen specificity of the expanded peripheral T cells. The 0.1-3.0 mg/kg partial responders had among the lowest clonal expansion.

Libraries were prepared by immunoSEQ multiplex PCR; TCRdb keeps only in-frame clonotypes and omits some of them. Of around 18,000 clones in the sample, 90% were seen once. With respect to this clone: Its antigen remains unidentified.

This material consisted of CD4+ or CD8+ T cells sorted from blood, taken in a trial of the OX40 agonist ivuxolimab. This clonotype originated in an adult with an advanced solid tumor such as melanoma, head and neck, liver or kidney cancer.

Here the CDR3 reads CASSLTPGNEQFF. As DNA, the CDR3 is TGTGCCAGCAGTTTAACCCCAGGCAATGAGCAGTTCTTC. This chain links TRBV27 with TRBJ2-1; D unresolved. Germline V gives CDR1 MNHEY, CDR2 SMNVEV (reference sequence). V lost 2 bases and J 6 bases, leaving 8 bases between the germline ends. This CDR3 comprises 13 residues.